Each of the 31 T cell receptor beta chains below was sequenced from the same sample in a study of T cells in Graves' hyperthyroidism and ophthalmopathy. Regions amplified from RNA transcripts were the TCR beta CDR3 regions. The HTBI primer set drove a first-round RT-PCR of the TCR CDR3. TCRdb analysed the multiplex PCR reads with MiXCR anew, one entry per CDR3 protein. The sample lists 300,000 to 450,000 distinct CDR3 sequences; approximately 13% were seen once. Material for sequencing was blood. The receptors stem from a man aged 30-40 years with Graves' hyperthyroidism that later progressed to Graves' ophthalmopathy.

A note on this clonotype: A read error may produce the germline difference seen at one junction end. The chain links TRBV16 to TRBJ1-4, with no clear D. The CDR3 consists of 15 residues. Germline V gene data show CDR1 as KGHSY and CDR2 as FQNENV. The CDR3 loop reads CASSQYGQKEERLFF. The CDR3 DNA reads as TGTGCCAGCAGCCAATACGGGCAGAAGGAGGAAAGACTGTTTTTT.

V gene TRBV15 combines with J gene TRBJ1-3; no clear D gene. The CDR3 consists of 16 residues. Trimming left V 5 bases short and J 0 bases short, with 14 bases between. Germline lookup yields CDR1 LNHNV and CDR2 YYDKDF (reference sequence). CDR3 region: CATSPHLGVSGNTIYF. The DNA of the CDR3 is TGTGCCACCAGCCCTCATCTAGGCGTCTCTGGAAACACCATATATTTT. The whole variable domain, filled in from reference TRBV15 and TRBJ1-3, reads DAMVIQNPRYQVTQFGKPVTLSCSQTLNHNVMYWYQQKSSQAPKLLFHYYDKDFNNEADTPDNFQSRRPNTSFCFLDIRSPGLGDTAMYLCATSPHLGVSGNTIYFGEGSWLTVV.

The chain couples TRBV12-3 or TRBV12-4 to TRBJ2-6, with D possibly being TRBD2 (5 bases). This CDR3 comprises 16 residues. The V end lost 1 base, the J end lost 4 bases, and 11 bases lay between the germline ends. CDR3 loop: CASSLVGVAGANVLTF. In DNA, the CDR3 is TGTGCCAGCAGTTTAGTCGGGGTAGCGGGGGCCAACGTCCTGACTTTC.

The V and J genes are TRBV6-1 and TRBJ2-1, with 14 bases fitting TRBD2. Germline V gene sequence: CDR1 MNHNS, CDR2 SASEGT. The CDR3 runs to 17 residues. V shed 6 bases, J shed 8 bases, and the junction held 12 bases outside the gene matches. CDR3 bases: TGTGCCAGCAGCCGAGGCGGGACTAGCGGGAGCAGAGATGAGCAGTTCTTC. This sequence encodes CASSRGGTSGSRDEQFF.

This clonotype appeared a few times. The chain combines TRBV7-9 with TRBJ2-7; TRBD1 is a possible D gene (5 bases). Trimming left V 1 base short and J 0 bases short, with 13 bases between. The CDR3 is 16 residues long. In germline, CDR1 is SEHNR, CDR2 FQNEAQ (reference sequence). DNA of the CDR3: TGTGCCAGCAGCTTAGTCTCAGGGCTGAGCTCCTACGAGCAGTACTTC. It codes for CASSLVSGLSSYEQYF.

Ten or more counts support this clonotype. This rearrangement joins TRBV27 to TRBJ2-5, with D possibly TRBD1 on 6 matching bases. The CDR3 has 16 amino acids. Germline CDR1 and CDR2: MNHEY and SMNVEV (reference sequence). V gave up 6 bases and J gave up 2 bases, with 19 bases separating them. The CDR3 DNA follows: TGTGCCAGCAGCCAATTCAGGGGCACGCTTCAAGAGACCCAGTACTTC. It codes for CASSQFRGTLQETQYF.

The chain carries TRBV30 and TRBJ2-5, with D perhaps given as TRBD1 or TRBD2 (5 bases each). The CDR3 loop spans 11 amino acids. Trimming took 0 bases from V and 9 from J, leaving 8 bases between them. Germline V gene data show CDR1 as GTSNPN and CDR2 as SVGIG (reference sequence). In nucleotides, the CDR3 is TGTGCCTGGAGTGTAATGGGGGCCCAGTACTTC. Amino acid sequence: CAWSVMGAQYF.

The chain couples TRBV10-1 to TRBJ2-1, with a tentative D call TRBD1 (6 bases). This CDR3 contains 16 residues. Germline lookup yields CDR1 WNHNN and CDR2 SYGVQD (reference sequence). Trimming removed 4 bases at V and 0 bases at J, with 13 bases between. CDR3 DNA sequence: TGCGCCAGCAGTGGAGGCAGGGGCAGCTCCTACAATGAGCAGTTCTTC. Protein: CASSGGRGSSYNEQFF.

V usage is TRBV4-1 and J usage is TRBJ1-1, with 7 bases fitting TRBD1. From germline, CDR1 is MGHRA and CDR2 YSYEKL. This CDR3 has 17 residues. V trimming: 1 base; J trimming: 3 bases; junction bases outside the gene matches: 11. CDR3 DNA sequence: TGCGCCAGCAGCCAAGGAACTACCGGGACAGCCTACACTGAAGCTTTCTTT. It yields the protein CASSQGTTGTAYTEAFF.

This clonotype showed up just a few times. This chain links TRBV6-5 with TRBJ1-1; D perhaps matches TRBD1 (6 bases). Germline V gene lookup returns CDR1 MNHEY and CDR2 SVGAGI. This CDR3 region has 14 residues. The V and J ends lost 4 bases and 6 bases respectively, with 15 bases between them. CDR3: CASSLQGSGAEAFF. CDR3 bases: TGTGCCAGCAGTTTACAGGGCTCGGGCGCTGAAGCTTTCTTT.

In the case of this clonotype: A much larger clone sits a single nucleotide away, making a read error possible. This sequence joins TRBV28 and TRBJ2-7, with TRBD1 as a possible D gene (5 bases). From germline, CDR1 is MDHEN and CDR2 SYDVKM. The CDR3 totals 13 residues. Trimming took off 5 bases at V and 2 bases at J, with 10 bases between the two ends. CDR3 loop: CASSEGDPYEQYF. Here the CDR3 DNA reads TGTGCCAGCAGTGAAGGGGATCCCTACGAGCAGTACTTC.

Ten or more counts support this clonotype. This chain links TRBV20-1 with TRBJ1-2, with D hard to call. The CDR3 has 14 amino acids. The germline gives CDR1 DFQATT, CDR2 SNEGSKA (reference sequence). V lost 2 bases to trimming and J lost 3 bases, with 13 bases between them. CDR3 sequence reads: CSARPTTNYYGYTF. The CDR3 bases are TGCAGTGCTAGACCGACGACAAATTACTATGGCTACACCTTC.

This chain joins TRBV7-2 and TRBJ2-7, with unresolved D. Germline V gene data show CDR1 as SGHTA and CDR2 as FQGNSA. The CDR3 contains 12 residues. Trimming removed 5 bases from V and 3 bases from J, with 8 bases in between. CDR3 bases: TGTGCCAGCAGCCAAGGCGTCTACGAGCAGTACTTC. It translates to CASSQGVYEQYF.

The table lists this clonotype with many counts. The rearrangement joins TRBV20-1 to TRBJ1-6; TRBD1 is a possible D gene (5 bases). The CDR3 extends over 14 amino acids. Deletions cut 4 bases from V and 5 bases from J, with 12 bases between. Germline V gene sequence: CDR1 DFQATT, CDR2 SNEGSKA (reference sequence). The CDR3 DNA sequence: TGCAGTGCTACCGGGGGATTCAATAATTCACCCCTCCACTTT. Translated: CSATGGFNNSPLHF.

This clonotype was detected only once. Just one base apart from a much larger clone, this may be a read error. No conserved phenylalanine or tryptophan ends this CDR3, so it is likely a read error. The chain has TRBV20-1 and TRBJ2-1; D is undetermined. CDR3 size: 13 residues. Germline V lookup: CDR1 DFQATT, CDR2 SNEGSKA (reference sequence). V dropped 3 bases and J dropped 0 bases, with 6 bases sitting between them. This CDR3 reads CSASGASYNEQFS. The CDR3 nucleotides are TGCAGTGCTAGCGGAGCCTCCTACAATGAGCAGTTCTCC.

This clonotype has more than one count but fewer than ten. Germline is not matched at one junction end, which may reflect a read error. The rearrangement links TRBV7-9 to TRBJ2-5; D ambiguous. Germline V lookup: CDR1 SEHNR, CDR2 FQNEAQ (reference sequence). The CDR3 runs 15 residues. For the CDR3, the DNA is TGTGCCTGCAGCTTAGTCAGACTCGCTGGCGAGACCCAGTACTTC. It yields the protein CACSLVRLAGETQYF.

The gene calls are TRBV5-1 and TRBJ1-4; D remains unclear. Per the germline V gene, CDR1 is SGHRS and CDR2 is YFSETQ. The CDR3 has 14 amino acids. Trimming left V 4 bases short and J 5 bases short, with 12 bases between. This CDR3 is CASSQDGRNEKLFF. CDR3 bases: TGCGCCAGCAGCCAGGACGGGCGGAATGAAAAACTGTTTTTT.

This chain connects TRBV5-6 to TRBJ1-5; 9 bases match TRBD1. Germline values: CDR1 SGHDT, CDR2 YYEEEE. V was pared by 0 bases and J by 3 bases, with 4 bases of the junction left unmatched. The CDR3 is made up of 16 amino acids. In DNA, the CDR3 is TGTGCCAGCAGCTTGGGAGGGACAGGGACCAATCAGCCCCAGCATTTT. This encodes CASSLGGTGTNQPQHF.

V and J are TRBV2 and TRBJ1-5, with TRBD1 matching 7 bases. Trimming took 6 bases from V and 14 from J; bases not matched to a gene: 16. The CDR3 has 14 residues. Germline loops: CDR1 SNHLY, CDR2 FYNNEI. The CDR3 nucleotides read TGTGCCAGCAGGGGGACAGAATCAATTCCCTCAGAGCATTTT. This encodes CASRGTESIPSEHF.

This clonotype was seen only a few times. The chain recombines TRBV4-1 with TRBJ2-7; no definite D call. Trimming shortened V by 0 bases and J by 2 bases, and 14 bases separated the two germline ends. This CDR3 contains 16 residues. The germline CDR1 and CDR2 sequences are MGHRA and YSYEKL. CDR3 in DNA: TGCGCCAGCAGCCAAGAAATCGGAAGTCGCACCTACGAGCAGTACTTC. This codes for CASSQEIGSRTYEQYF.

Only a few counts were recorded for this clonotype. The chain has TRBV5-5 and TRBJ2-7, with D possibly TRBD2 on 6 matching bases. The germline V gene has CDR1 SGHKS and CDR2 YYEKEE (reference sequence). Trimming took off 3 bases at V and 2 bases at J, with 12 bases between the two ends. This CDR3 region has 14 residues. CDR3 bases: TGTGCCAGCAGCTCGGAACTAGCCGCCTACGAGCAGTACTTC. It encodes CASSSELAAYEQYF. The variable domain in full, with the rest retrieved from reference TRBV5-5 and TRBJ2-7, is DAGVTQSPTHLIKTRGQQVTLRCSPISGHKSVSWYQQVLGQGPQFIFQYYEKEERGRGNFPDRFSARQFPNYSSELNVNALLLGDSALYLCASSSELAAYEQYFGPGTRLTVT.

This clonotype was counted between two and nine times. The V call is TRBV24-1, the J call TRBJ1-5, with D uncertain. This CDR3 comprises 15 residues. Trimming pared 2 bases from V and 6 bases from J, leaving 13 bases between. Germline CDR1 KGHDR, CDR2 SFDVKD. The CDR3 bases are TGTGCCACCAGTGATTCTCGATCGGCAACTCAGCCCCAGCATTTT. Amino acids: CATSDSRSATQPQHF.

Ten or more counts support this clonotype. This chain connects TRBV20-1 to TRBJ2-3, with 9 bases lining up with TRBD1. V trimming: 3 bases; J trimming: 3 bases; junction bases outside the gene matches: 4. Germline CDR1 and CDR2: DFQATT and SNEGSKA (reference sequence). CDR3 size: 14 residues. The CDR3 region has the DNA TGCAGTGCTAGGGACAGGGGCAGGACAGATACGCAGTATTTT. It specifies CSARDRGRTDTQYF.

This rearrangement joins TRBV19 to TRBJ1-5; 9 nucleotides line up with TRBD1. The CDR3 loop spans 15 amino acids. V was clipped by 8 bases and J by 4 bases; unmatched bases: 9. CDR1 and CDR2 (germline): LNHDA, SQIVND (reference sequence). CDR3 sequence: CASEDVGQGNQPQHF. The CDR3 coding sequence is TGTGCCAGTGAGGATGTTGGACAGGGGAATCAGCCCCAGCATTTT.

This clonotype was seen more than once but under ten times. The gene calls are TRBV5-1 and TRBJ1-1; D is unresolved. This CDR3 spans 14 amino acids. With 1 base removed from V and 1 base from J, the gap between germline ends came to 8 bases. Germline-derived CDR1 and CDR2 are SGHRS and YFSETQ. CDR3 amino acids: CASSLSSANTEAFF. The CDR3 DNA follows: TGCGCCAGCAGCTTGAGTTCAGCGAACACTGAAGCTTTCTTT.

This clonotype was recorded many times. The chain joins TRBV5-1 to TRBJ2-3; no clear D gene. CDR1 and CDR2 from the germline V gene are SGHRS and YFSETQ. Trimming cost V 0 bases and J 1 base, with 9 bases left between them. This CDR3 has 15 residues. In DNA form, the CDR3 reads TGCGCCAGCAGCTTGGAGGACGGCCGCACAGATACGCAGTATTTT. Amino acid sequence: CASSLEDGRTDTQYF.

This clonotype occurred a few times. CDR3 region: CASSLSVIAGYEQYF. The CDR3 DNA follows: TGTGCCAGCAGTTTATCGGTAATAGCGGGCTACGAGCAGTACTTC. The chain employs TRBV27 and TRBJ2-7; 7 bases agree with TRBD2. This CDR3 is built from 15 residues. In germline, CDR1 is MNHEY, CDR2 SMNVEV (reference sequence). Unmatched junction bases numbered 5, after V lost 0 bases and J lost 3 bases.

This clonotype occurred a few times. This sequence may be a read error, since a much larger clone differs from it by one base. The genes are TRBV12-3 or TRBV12-4 and TRBJ2-3; 12 bases match TRBD2. V gave up 7 bases and J gave up 1 base; unmatched junction bases: 6. The CDR3 length is 16 residues. The CDR3 coding sequence is TGTGCCAGCAATCTTGGACTAGCGGGGCGCACAGATACGCAGTATTTT. It codes for CASNLGLAGRTDTQYF.

This sequence joins TRBV2 and TRBJ1-1; D is perhaps TRBD1 (5 bases). CDR3 length equals 14 residues. The ends were cut back, 6 bases at V and 5 bases at J, with 16 bases in the middle. Germline values: CDR1 SNHLY, CDR2 FYNNEI. CDR3 in amino acids: CASRPNPQETEAFF. In DNA, the CDR3 is TGTGCCAGCAGACCTAACCCACAGGAAACTGAAGCTTTCTTT.

A few counts support this clonotype. At one boundary the junction diverges from the germline segment, which might be a read error. The CDR3 region has the DNA TGTACCAGCAGCTTAGATAATCGGGGGCGCCTTTCCACAGATACGCAGTATTTT. Residues: CTSSLDNRGRLSTDTQYF. The chain combines TRBV11-3 with TRBJ2-3; the D call may be TRBD1 or TRBD2 (6 bases each). This CDR3 contains 18 residues. Germline V gene lookup returns CDR1 SGHNT and CDR2 YENEEA.

Of note for this clonotype: Since a much larger clone is just one base distant, this may be a read error. The chain is built from TRBV12-5 and TRBJ1-5; D is perhaps TRBD1 (5 bases). The CDR3 has 16 amino acids. Germline V gene lookup returns CDR1 LGHNT and CDR2 FRNRAP. V lost 2 bases and J 3 bases, leaving 14 bases between the germline ends. The CDR3 here is CASGLLLGGNNQPQHF. CDR3 sequence (DNA): TGTGCTAGTGGTTTGCTTCTCGGGGGGAACAATCAGCCCCAGCATTTT.